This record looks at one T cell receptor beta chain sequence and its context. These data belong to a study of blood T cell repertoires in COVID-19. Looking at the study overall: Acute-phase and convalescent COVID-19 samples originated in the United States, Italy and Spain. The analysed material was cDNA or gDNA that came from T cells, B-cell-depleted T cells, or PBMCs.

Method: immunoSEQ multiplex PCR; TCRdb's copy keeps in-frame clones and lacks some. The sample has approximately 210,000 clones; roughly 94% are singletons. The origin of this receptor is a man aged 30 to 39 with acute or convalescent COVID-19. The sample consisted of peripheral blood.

The chain's CDR3 is CASSILGTSETQYF. The CDR3 nucleotides are TGCGCCAGCAGCATCCTCGGGACTAGCGAGACCCAGTACTTC. This chain links TRBV5-1 with TRBJ2-5; 9 positions agree with TRBD2. Germline CDR1 is SGHRS and CDR2 is YFSETQ. V was clipped by 4 bases and J by 5 bases; unmatched bases: 6. This CDR3 region has 14 residues.